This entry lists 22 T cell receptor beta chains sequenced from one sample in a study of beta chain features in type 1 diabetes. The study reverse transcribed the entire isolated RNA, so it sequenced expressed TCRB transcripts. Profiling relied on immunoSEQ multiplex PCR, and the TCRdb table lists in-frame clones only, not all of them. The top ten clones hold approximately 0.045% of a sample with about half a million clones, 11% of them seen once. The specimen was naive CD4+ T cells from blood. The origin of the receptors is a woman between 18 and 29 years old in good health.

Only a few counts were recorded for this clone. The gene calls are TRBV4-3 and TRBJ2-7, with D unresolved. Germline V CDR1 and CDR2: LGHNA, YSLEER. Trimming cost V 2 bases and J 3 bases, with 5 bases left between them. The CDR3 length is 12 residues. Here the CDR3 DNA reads TGCGCCAGCAGCCAAAAGTACTACGAGCAGTACGTC. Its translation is CASSQKYYEQYV.

The CDR3 reads CASSPQGVLYNEQFF. The CDR3 region has the DNA TGTGCCAGCAGTCCACAGGGGGTTTTGTACAATGAGCAGTTCTTC. This chain links TRBV6-6 with TRBJ2-1; TRBD1 matches 8 bases. CDR1 and CDR2 (germline): MNHNY, SVGAGI (reference sequence). V lost 5 bases and J lost 4; bases outside the gene matches: 7. This CDR3 contains 15 residues.

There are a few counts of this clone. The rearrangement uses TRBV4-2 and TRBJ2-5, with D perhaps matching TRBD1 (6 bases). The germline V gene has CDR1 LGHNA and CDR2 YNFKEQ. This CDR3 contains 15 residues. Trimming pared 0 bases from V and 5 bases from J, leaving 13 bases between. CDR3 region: CASSQDNRVGETQYF. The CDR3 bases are TGTGCCAGCAGCCAAGATAACAGGGTCGGGGAGACCCAGTACTTC.

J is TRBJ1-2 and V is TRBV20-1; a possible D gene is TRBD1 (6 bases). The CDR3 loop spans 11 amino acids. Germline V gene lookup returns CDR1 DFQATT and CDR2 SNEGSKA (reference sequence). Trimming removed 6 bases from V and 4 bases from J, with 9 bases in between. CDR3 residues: CSAGQIYGYTF. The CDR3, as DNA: TGCAGTGCCGGACAGATCTATGGCTACACCTTC.

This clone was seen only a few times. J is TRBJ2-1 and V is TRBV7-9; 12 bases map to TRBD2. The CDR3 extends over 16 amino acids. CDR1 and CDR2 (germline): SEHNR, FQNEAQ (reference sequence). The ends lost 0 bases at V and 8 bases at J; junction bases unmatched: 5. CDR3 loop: CASSLARPSGRDEQFF. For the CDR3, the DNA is TGTGCCAGCAGCTTAGCGCGGCCTAGCGGGAGGGATGAGCAGTTCTTC.

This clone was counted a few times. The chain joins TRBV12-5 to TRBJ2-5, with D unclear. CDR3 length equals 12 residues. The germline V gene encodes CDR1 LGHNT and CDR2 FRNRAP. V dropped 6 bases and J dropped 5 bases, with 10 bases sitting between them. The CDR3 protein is CASGLPGETQYF. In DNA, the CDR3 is TGTGCTAGTGGCCTGCCTGGGGAGACCCAGTACTTC.

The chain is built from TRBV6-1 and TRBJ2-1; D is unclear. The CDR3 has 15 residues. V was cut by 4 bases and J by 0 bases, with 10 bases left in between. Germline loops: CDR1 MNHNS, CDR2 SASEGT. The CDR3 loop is CASSGTLSSYNEQFF. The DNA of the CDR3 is TGTGCCAGCAGTGGGACGTTAAGCTCCTACAATGAGCAGTTCTTC.

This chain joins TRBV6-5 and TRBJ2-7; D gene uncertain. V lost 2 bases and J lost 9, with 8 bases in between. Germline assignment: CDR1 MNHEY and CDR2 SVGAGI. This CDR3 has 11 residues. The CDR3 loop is CASSYGRRQYF. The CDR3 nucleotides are TGTGCCAGCAGTTACGGTCGGCGGCAGTACTTC.

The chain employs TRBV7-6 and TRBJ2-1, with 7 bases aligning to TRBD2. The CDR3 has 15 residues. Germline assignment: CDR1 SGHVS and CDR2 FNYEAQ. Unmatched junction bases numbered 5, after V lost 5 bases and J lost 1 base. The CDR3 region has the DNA TGTGCCAGCAGCAGACGACTAGCTTCCTACAATGAGCAGTTCTTC. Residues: CASSRRLASYNEQFF.

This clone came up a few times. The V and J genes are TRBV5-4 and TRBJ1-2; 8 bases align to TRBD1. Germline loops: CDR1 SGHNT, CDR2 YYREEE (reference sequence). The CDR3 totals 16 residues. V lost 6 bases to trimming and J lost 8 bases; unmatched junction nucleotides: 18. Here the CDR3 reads CASTPWLDRDAHGYTF. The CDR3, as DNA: TGTGCCAGCACCCCGTGGTTGGACAGGGATGCTCACGGCTACACCTTC.

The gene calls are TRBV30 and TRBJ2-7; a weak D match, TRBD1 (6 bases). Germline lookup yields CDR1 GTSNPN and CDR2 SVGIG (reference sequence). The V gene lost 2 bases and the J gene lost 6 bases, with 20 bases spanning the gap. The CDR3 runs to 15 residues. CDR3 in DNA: TGTGCCTGGAGTCCAGGCTGGGTATTGGGGGCCGAGCAGTACTTC. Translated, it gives CAWSPGWVLGAEQYF.

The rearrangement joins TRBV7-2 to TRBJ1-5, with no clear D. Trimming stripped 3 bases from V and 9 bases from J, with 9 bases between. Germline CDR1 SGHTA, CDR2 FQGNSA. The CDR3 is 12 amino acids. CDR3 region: CASSFVGPPQHF. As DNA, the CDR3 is TGTGCCAGCAGCTTTGTTGGGCCGCCCCAGCATTTT.

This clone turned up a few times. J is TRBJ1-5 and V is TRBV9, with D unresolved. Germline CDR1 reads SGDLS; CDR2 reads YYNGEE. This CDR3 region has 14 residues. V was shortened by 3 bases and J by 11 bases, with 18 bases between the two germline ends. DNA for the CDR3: TGTGCCAGCAGCGCTGCCAAGGAACGGGATGCCCAGCATTTT. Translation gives CASSAAKERDAQHF. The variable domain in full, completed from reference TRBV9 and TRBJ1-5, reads DSGVTQTPKHLITATGQRVTLRCSPRSGDLSVYWYQQSLDQGLQFLIQYYNGEERAKGNILERFSAQQFPDLHSELNLSSLELGDSALYFCASSAAKERDAQHFGDGTRLSIL.

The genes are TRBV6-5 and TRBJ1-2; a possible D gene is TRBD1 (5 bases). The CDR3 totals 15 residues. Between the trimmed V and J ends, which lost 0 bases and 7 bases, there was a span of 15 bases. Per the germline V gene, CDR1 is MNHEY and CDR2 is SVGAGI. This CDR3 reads CASSYSGTSRGGYTF. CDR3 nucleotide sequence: TGTGCCAGCAGTTACTCCGGGACCAGCCGTGGTGGCTACACCTTC.

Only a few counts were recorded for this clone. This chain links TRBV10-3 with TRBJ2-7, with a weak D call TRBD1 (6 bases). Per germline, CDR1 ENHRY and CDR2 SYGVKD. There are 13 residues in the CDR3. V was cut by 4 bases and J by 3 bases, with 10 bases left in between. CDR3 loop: CAISGRDNYEQYV. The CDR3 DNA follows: TGTGCCATCAGTGGCCGGGACAACTACGAGCAGTACGTC.

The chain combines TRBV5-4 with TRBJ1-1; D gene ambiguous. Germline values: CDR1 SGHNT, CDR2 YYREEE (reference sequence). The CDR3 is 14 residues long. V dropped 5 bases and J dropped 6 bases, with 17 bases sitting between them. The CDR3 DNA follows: TGTGCCAGCAGATCCGATATCTCGGCCGCTGAAGCTTTCTTT. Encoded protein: CASRSDISAAEAFF.

The CDR3 spells CASSPSRTEAFF. The CDR3 region has the DNA TGTGCCAGCAGCCCGAGTCGGACTGAAGCTTTCTTT. The chain employs TRBV7-9 and TRBJ1-1; D ambiguous. The CDR3 totals 12 residues. The V end lost 5 bases, the J end lost 5 bases, and 9 bases lay between the germline ends. Per germline, CDR1 SEHNR and CDR2 FQNEAQ (reference sequence).

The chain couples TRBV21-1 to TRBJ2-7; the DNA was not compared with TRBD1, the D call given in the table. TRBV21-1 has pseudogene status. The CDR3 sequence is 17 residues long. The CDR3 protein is CASSKSTVSRGTYEQYV. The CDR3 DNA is TGTGCCAGCAGCAAATCCACGGTGTCCAGGGGGACCTACGAGCAGTACGTC.

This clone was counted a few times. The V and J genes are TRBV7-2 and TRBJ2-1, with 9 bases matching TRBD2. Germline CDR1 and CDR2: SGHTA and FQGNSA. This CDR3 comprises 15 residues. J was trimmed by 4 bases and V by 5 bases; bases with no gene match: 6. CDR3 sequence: CASSMSGGLYNEQFF. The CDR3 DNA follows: TGTGCCAGCAGCATGAGCGGGGGGTTATACAATGAGCAGTTCTTC.

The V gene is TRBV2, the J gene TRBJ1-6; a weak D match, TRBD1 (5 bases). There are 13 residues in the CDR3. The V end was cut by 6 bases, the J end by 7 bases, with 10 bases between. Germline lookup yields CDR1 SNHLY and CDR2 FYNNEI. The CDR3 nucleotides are TGTGCCAGCAGATTCAGGGTGAATTCACCCCTCCACTTT. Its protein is CASRFRVNSPLHF.

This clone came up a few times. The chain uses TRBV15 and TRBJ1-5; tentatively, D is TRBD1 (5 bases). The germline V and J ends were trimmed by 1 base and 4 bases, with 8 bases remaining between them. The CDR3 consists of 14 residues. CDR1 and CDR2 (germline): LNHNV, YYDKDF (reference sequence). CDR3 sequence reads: CATSRGQRNQPQHF. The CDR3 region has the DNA TGTGCCACCAGCAGAGGACAGCGGAATCAGCCCCAGCATTTT.

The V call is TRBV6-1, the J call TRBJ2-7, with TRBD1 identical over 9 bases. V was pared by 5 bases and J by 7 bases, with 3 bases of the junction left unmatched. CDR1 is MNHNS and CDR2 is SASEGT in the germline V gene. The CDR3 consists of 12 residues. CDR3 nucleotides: TGTGCCAGCAGTTGGACAGGGGAAGAGCAGTACGTC. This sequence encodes CASSWTGEEQYV.